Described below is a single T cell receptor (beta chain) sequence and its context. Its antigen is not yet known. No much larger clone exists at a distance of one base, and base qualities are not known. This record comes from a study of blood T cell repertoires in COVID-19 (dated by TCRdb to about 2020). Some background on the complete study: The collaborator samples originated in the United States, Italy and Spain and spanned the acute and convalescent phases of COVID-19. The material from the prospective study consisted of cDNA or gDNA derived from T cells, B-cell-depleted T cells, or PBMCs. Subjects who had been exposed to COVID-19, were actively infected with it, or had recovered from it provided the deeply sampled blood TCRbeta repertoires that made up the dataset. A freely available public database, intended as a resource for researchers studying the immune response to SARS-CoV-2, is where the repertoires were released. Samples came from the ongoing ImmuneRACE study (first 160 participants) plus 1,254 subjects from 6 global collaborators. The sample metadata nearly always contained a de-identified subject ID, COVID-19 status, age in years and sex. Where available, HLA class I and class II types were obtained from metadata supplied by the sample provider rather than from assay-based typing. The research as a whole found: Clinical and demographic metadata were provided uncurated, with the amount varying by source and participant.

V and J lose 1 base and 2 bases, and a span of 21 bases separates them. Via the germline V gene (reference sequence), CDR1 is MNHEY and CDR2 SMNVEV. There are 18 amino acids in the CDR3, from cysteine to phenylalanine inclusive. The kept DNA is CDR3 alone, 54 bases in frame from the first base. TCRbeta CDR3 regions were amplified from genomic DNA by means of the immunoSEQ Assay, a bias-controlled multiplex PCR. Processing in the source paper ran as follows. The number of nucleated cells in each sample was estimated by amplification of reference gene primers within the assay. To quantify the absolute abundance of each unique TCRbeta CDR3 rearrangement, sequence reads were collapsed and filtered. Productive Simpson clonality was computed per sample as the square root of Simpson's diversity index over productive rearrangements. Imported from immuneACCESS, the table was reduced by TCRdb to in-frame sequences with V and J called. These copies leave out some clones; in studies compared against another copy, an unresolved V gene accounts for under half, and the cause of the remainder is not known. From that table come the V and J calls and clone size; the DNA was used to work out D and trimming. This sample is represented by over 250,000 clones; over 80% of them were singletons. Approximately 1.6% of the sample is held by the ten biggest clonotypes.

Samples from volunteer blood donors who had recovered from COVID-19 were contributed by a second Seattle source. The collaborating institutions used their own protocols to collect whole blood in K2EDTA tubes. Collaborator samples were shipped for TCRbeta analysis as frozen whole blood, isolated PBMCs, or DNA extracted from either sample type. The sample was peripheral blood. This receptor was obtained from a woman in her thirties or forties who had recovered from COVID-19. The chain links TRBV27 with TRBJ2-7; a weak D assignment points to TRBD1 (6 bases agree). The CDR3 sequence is CASSLLSWTESYPYEQYF. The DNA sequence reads TGTGCCAGCAGTTTATTATCATGGACAGAAAGTTACCCCTACGAGCAGTACTTC.